Shown below are 28 T cell receptor beta chains from a single sample sequenced in a study of shared clonotypes between healthy human individuals. The repertoire was sequenced with immunoSEQ multiplex PCR; TCRdb's copy has only in-frame clones and lacks some. The sample holds some 2,500,000 clones; 93% are singletons and the top ten take around 0.37%. The sample taken for sequencing was naive CD4+ T cells from PBMCs. Subset noted: CD45RA+ positively selected. These receptors all stem from a man younger than 30 in good health. Some clones in this sample may be carry-over from other donors' samples.

In this sample, this clone turned up once. This chain uses TRBV28 with TRBJ2-7, with D perhaps TRBD1 (5 bases). CDR3 length equals 16 residues. Deletions cut 6 bases from V and 0 bases from J, with 18 bases between. Germline loops: CDR1 MDHEN, CDR2 SYDVKM. The CDR3 sequence: CASSSPQGPSSYEQYF. For the CDR3, the DNA is TGTGCCAGCAGCTCACCTCAGGGCCCTAGCTCCTACGAGCAGTACTTC. Complete variable domain (other parts from reference TRBV28 and TRBJ2-7): DVKVTQSSRYLVKRTGEKVFLECVQDMDHENMFWYRQDPGLGLRLIYFSYDVKMKEKGDIPEGYSVSREKKERFSLILESASTNQTSMYLCASSSPQGPSSYEQYFGPGTRLTVT.

Regarding this clone: Other DNA sequences in the sample encode the same CDR3. CDR3 protein: CASSLAANYGYTF. For the CDR3, the DNA is TGTGCCAGCAGCTTGGCAGCTAACTATGGCTACACCTTC. The chain links TRBV5-6 to TRBJ1-2; D call uncertain. V was cut by 0 bases and J by 0 bases, with 3 bases left in between. Germline-derived CDR1 and CDR2 are SGHDT and YYEEEE. CDR3 length: 13 amino acids.

The chain employs TRBV29-1 and TRBJ2-5, with a weak D call TRBD2 (5 bases). The germline gives CDR1 SQVTM, CDR2 ANQGSEA. This CDR3 is 14 amino acids long. Trimming shortened V by 4 bases and J by 2 bases, and 14 bases separated the two germline ends. The CDR3 DNA follows: TGCAGCGTTGGAAGAGGAGGAGATCAAGAGACCCAGTACTTC. Protein product: CSVGRGGDQETQYF.

This rearrangement joins TRBV30 to TRBJ1-2; D is ambiguous. Trimming took off 4 bases at V and 2 bases at J, with 14 bases between the two ends. The CDR3 has 14 amino acids. Per the germline V gene, CDR1 is GTSNPN and CDR2 is SVGIG (reference sequence). CDR3 sequence (DNA): TGTGCCTGGATCGGTTCGGGATCCAACTATGGCTACACCTTC. Protein product: CAWIGSGSNYGYTF. Looking up the rest from reference TRBV30 and TRBJ1-2 gives the full variable domain: SQTIHQWPATLVQPVGSPLSLECTVEGTSNPNLYWYRQAAGRGLQLLFYSVGIGQISSEVPQNLSASRPQDRQFILSSKKLLLSDSGFYLCAWIGSGSNYGYTFGSGTRLTVV.

This clone was detected once. The chain recombines TRBV7-9 with TRBJ2-3, with a possible D match to TRBD1 (5 bases). Between the trimmed V and J ends, which lost 5 bases and 4 bases, there was a span of 13 bases. The CDR3 spans 14 residues. Germline CDR1 reads SEHNR; CDR2 reads FQNEAQ (reference sequence). This chain's CDR3 is CASSKDTRPDTQYF. CDR3 coding DNA: TGTGCCAGCAGCAAGGACACCCGCCCAGATACGCAGTATTTT.

The chain is built from TRBV5-1 and TRBJ1-4; 7 bases are a match to TRBD1. This CDR3 region has 14 residues. The V gene's germline CDR1 is SGHRS and CDR2 YFSETQ. V lost 5 bases to trimming and J lost 4 bases; unmatched junction nucleotides: 5. CDR3 sequence reads: CASRETGSNEKLFF. The CDR3 nucleotides read TGCGCCAGCAGAGAGACAGGGAGTAATGAAAAACTGTTTTTT. The complete variable domain, with remaining parts taken from reference TRBV5-1 and TRBJ1-4, reads KAGVTQTPRYLIKTRGQQVTLSCSPISGHRSVSWYQQTPGQGLQFLFEYFSETQRNKGNFPGRFSGRQFSNSRSEMNVSTLELGDSALYLCASRETGSNEKLFFGSGTQLSVL.

This clone was counted a single time. The rearrangement joins TRBV9 to TRBJ2-1; no reliable D call. The V gene's germline CDR1 is SGDLS and CDR2 YYNGEE. Trimming cost V 4 bases and J 4 bases, with 9 bases left between them. The CDR3 totals 13 residues. In nucleotides, the CDR3 is TGTGCCAGCAGCAGGGCGCAGTACAATGAGCAGTTCTTC. Translation: CASSRAQYNEQFF.

This clone came up once. The same CDR3 arises from other DNA sequences in this sample as well. The chain links TRBV4-3 to TRBJ2-7, with 11 bases lining up with TRBD1. J was trimmed by 4 bases and V by 3 bases; bases with no gene match: 5. This CDR3 has 15 amino acids. The germline V gene encodes CDR1 LGHNA and CDR2 YSLEER. The CDR3 DNA follows: TGCGCCAGCAGCCAGGCCGGGACAGGGGGATACGAGCAGTACTTC. Translated, it gives CASSQAGTGGYEQYF.

J is TRBJ1-3 and V is TRBV5-6; D is ambiguous. Trimming removed 0 bases from V and 7 bases from J, with 11 bases in between. Per germline, CDR1 SGHDT and CDR2 YYEEEE. The CDR3 spans 14 residues. The CDR3 sequence: CASSLEGIVNTIYF. CDR3 DNA sequence: TGTGCCAGCAGCTTGGAGGGTATAGTGAACACCATATATTTT.

The V and J genes are TRBV5-1 and TRBJ2-5; D might be TRBD2 (6 bases). This CDR3 contains 15 residues. The V gene lost 4 bases and the J gene lost 5 bases, with 18 bases spanning the gap. Germline V gene sequence: CDR1 SGHRS, CDR2 YFSETQ. CDR3 residues: CASSEPGLKTETQYF. As DNA, the CDR3 is TGCGCCAGCAGCGAACCGGGACTCAAAACGGAGACCCAGTACTTC.

A few counts support this clone. Distinct nucleotide sequences in the sample also encode this CDR3. The rearrangement joins TRBV27 to TRBJ1-1, with D uncertain. This CDR3 has 14 residues. Germline V CDR1 and CDR2: MNHEY, SMNVEV (reference sequence). Trimming took off 3 bases at V and 0 bases at J, with 8 bases between the two ends. The CDR3 here is CASSFRGMNTEAFF. CDR3 DNA: TGTGCCAGCAGTTTCCGTGGAATGAACACTGAAGCTTTCTTT.

This chain links TRBV7-9 with TRBJ2-7, with 8 bases aligning to TRBD1. The CDR3 spans 14 residues. V was pared by 5 bases and J by 4 bases, with 7 bases of the junction left unmatched. The germline V gene has CDR1 SEHNR and CDR2 FQNEAQ (reference sequence). This CDR3 is CASSLRTGTYEQYF. CDR3 sequence (DNA): TGTGCCAGCAGCCTCCGGACAGGGACGTACGAGCAGTACTTC.

The chain is built from TRBV28 and TRBJ1-5, with D hard to call. V lost 2 bases and J 9 bases, leaving 11 bases between the germline ends. The CDR3 extends over 13 amino acids. CDR1 and CDR2 from the germline V gene are MDHEN and SYDVKM. The CDR3 loop is CASSLLGSGPQHF. In nucleotides, the CDR3 is TGTGCCAGCAGTTTACTGGGGTCAGGGCCCCAGCATTTT.

The rearrangement joins TRBV6-1 to TRBJ1-1; the match to TRBD1 covers 8 bases. CDR1 is MNHNS, CDR2 SASEGT, per germline. The CDR3 runs to 13 residues. Unmatched junction bases numbered 2, after V lost 4 bases and J lost 4 bases. CDR3 sequence reads: CASSVQGATEAFF. CDR3 sequence (DNA): TGTGCCAGCAGTGTGCAGGGGGCCACTGAAGCTTTCTTT.

This chain uses TRBV19 with TRBJ1-2; D gene unclear. Per germline, CDR1 LNHDA and CDR2 SQIVND (reference sequence). V was cut by 3 bases and J by 4 bases, with 12 bases left in between. The length of the CDR3 is 14 residues. The CDR3: CASSIRSGGYGYTF. CDR3 in DNA: TGTGCCAGTAGTATCCGTTCAGGTGGCTATGGCTACACCTTC. Based on the CDR3 plus reference TRBV19 and TRBJ1-2, the full variable domain is DGGITQSPKYLFRKEGQNVTLSCEQNLNHDAMYWYRQDPGQGLRLIYYSQIVNDFQKGDIAEGYSVSREKKESFPLTVTSAQKNPTAFYLCASSIRSGGYGYTFGSGTRLTVV.

The chain links TRBV7-8 to TRBJ1-3; D remains unclear. V was shortened by 5 bases and J by 0 bases, with 8 bases between the two germline ends. CDR3 length equals 14 residues. Germline values: CDR1 SGHVS, CDR2 FQNEAQ. Here the CDR3 DNA reads TGTGCCAGCAGCCCACAGAGCTCTGGAAACACCATATATTTT. This gives the protein CASSPQSSGNTIYF.

V is TRBV18 and J is TRBJ2-3; D ambiguous. Trimming left V 3 bases short and J 0 bases short, with 10 bases between. This CDR3 is built from 15 residues. Germline CDR1 is KGHSH and CDR2 is LQKENI. CDR3 region: CASSPQEYSTDTQYF. In nucleotides, the CDR3 is TGTGCCAGCTCACCTCAAGAATATAGCACAGATACGCAGTATTTT.

The chain combines TRBV9 with TRBJ2-5; the D call may be TRBD1 or TRBD2 (6 bases each). CDR3 length: 16 residues. Trimming removed 3 bases from V and 1 base from J, with 16 bases in between. CDR1 is SGDLS and CDR2 is YYNGEE in the germline V gene. The chain's CDR3 is CASSARGGSGQETQYF. The CDR3 nucleotides are TGTGCCAGCAGCGCTAGAGGGGGGAGTGGCCAAGAGACCCAGTACTTC.

This clone was seen a few times. The gene calls are TRBV5-4 and TRBJ1-1; unclear D gene. Trimming pared 1 base from V and 2 bases from J, leaving 9 bases between. Germline lookup yields CDR1 SGHNT and CDR2 YYREEE (reference sequence). The CDR3 has 14 amino acids. CDR3 protein: CASSLRDTNTEAFF. The CDR3 DNA reads TGTGCCAGCAGCTTGCGAGACACCAACACTGAAGCTTTCTTT. The variable domain in full, with the rest retrieved from reference TRBV5-4 and TRBJ1-1, is ETGVTQSPTHLIKTRGQQVTLRCSSQSGHNTVSWYQQALGQGPQFIFQYYREEENGRGNFPPRFSGLQFPNYSSELNVNALELDDSALYLCASSLRDTNTEAFFGQGTRLTVV.

The chain employs TRBV9 and TRBJ2-3; tentatively, D is TRBD2 (6 bases). Trimming left V 4 bases short and J 5 bases short, with 14 bases between. This CDR3 comprises 14 residues. Germline loops: CDR1 SGDLS, CDR2 YYNGEE. As DNA, the CDR3 is TGTGCCAGCAGCTGGGGTAGCGGAAGAGATACGCAGTATTTT. This sequence encodes CASSWGSGRDTQYF.

The gene calls are TRBV4-1 and TRBJ2-1; D is unclear. This CDR3 has 17 amino acids. Germline CDR1 is MGHRA and CDR2 is YSYEKL. V lost 0 bases and J lost 3, with 15 bases in between. Here the CDR3 DNA reads TGCGCCAGCAGCCAAGATTGGCAACCAGCGATCTACAATGAGCAGTTCTTC. Protein sequence: CASSQDWQPAIYNEQFF.

The chain uses TRBV5-1 and TRBJ2-7, with 7 bases that match TRBD2. The J segment lost 5 bases and the V segment lost 0 bases, leaving 14 bases of the junction unmatched. This CDR3 is 17 amino acids long. CDR1 SGHRS and CDR2 YFSETQ come from the germline V gene. The CDR3 DNA reads TGCGCCAGCAGCTTGGTCCCTCAAGTGGGAGGGGTAAACGAGCAGTACTTC. This encodes CASSLVPQVGGVNEQYF.

The gene calls are TRBV4-1 and TRBJ2-7, with no clear D. Trimming took 1 base from V and 3 from J, leaving 19 bases between them. This CDR3 has 17 amino acids. Germline CDR1 is MGHRA and CDR2 is YSYEKL. The CDR3, as DNA: TGCGCCAGCAGCCAAGGAAGGTTGTCCCTCCCGATCTACGAGCAGTACTTC. Protein product: CASSQGRLSLPIYEQYF.

J is TRBJ2-3 and V is TRBV27, with TRBD2 as a possible D gene (5 bases). This CDR3 spans 14 amino acids. Between the trimmed V and J ends, which lost 2 bases and 0 bases, there was a span of 6 bases. Germline V gene lookup returns CDR1 MNHEY and CDR2 SMNVEV (reference sequence). The CDR3 DNA sequence: TGTGCCAGCAGTTTAGAGCGGAGCACAGATACGCAGTATTTT. Its protein is CASSLERSTDTQYF.

This chain connects TRBV19 to TRBJ1-5; unclear D gene. The CDR3 consists of 13 residues. Between the trimmed V and J ends, which lost 9 bases and 7 bases, there was a span of 16 bases. Per the germline V gene, CDR1 is LNHDA and CDR2 is SQIVND (reference sequence). The CDR3 nucleotides read TGTGCCAGCCGGTCAACCCCAGGACAGCCCCAGCATTTT. Residues: CASRSTPGQPQHF. The whole variable domain, filled in from reference TRBV19 and TRBJ1-5, reads DGGITQSPKYLFRKEGQNVTLSCEQNLNHDAMYWYRQDPGQGLRLIYYSQIVNDFQKGDIAEGYSVSREKKESFPLTVTSAQKNPTAFYLCASRSTPGQPQHFGDGTRLSIL.

The chain combines TRBV30 with TRBJ1-2, with unresolved D. Trimming left V 4 bases short and J 8 bases short, with 14 bases between. This CDR3 comprises 12 residues. Germline V lookup: CDR1 GTSNPN, CDR2 SVGIG (reference sequence). The CDR3 is CAWTRIETGYTF. The CDR3 DNA sequence: TGTGCCTGGACTAGGATCGAAACGGGCTACACCTTC.

The V call is TRBV9, the J call TRBJ2-1, with TRBD2 matching over 8 bases. V lost 4 bases and J lost 0; bases outside the gene matches: 12. CDR1 SGDLS and CDR2 YYNGEE come from the germline V gene. This CDR3 contains 18 residues. The CDR3 reads CASSPGSASGRSYNEQFF. For the CDR3, the DNA is TGTGCCAGCAGCCCAGGCTCGGCTAGCGGGCGCTCCTACAATGAGCAGTTCTTC.

The rearrangement links TRBV5-1 to TRBJ2-1, with 10 bases fitting TRBD2. Germline assignment: CDR1 SGHRS and CDR2 YFSETQ. V lost 7 bases, J lost 2 bases, and 6 bases stayed unmatched. CDR3 length equals 15 residues. Here the CDR3 reads CASHKAGGPYNEQFF. The CDR3 coding sequence is TGCGCCAGCCATAAAGCGGGAGGGCCCTACAATGAGCAGTTCTTC.